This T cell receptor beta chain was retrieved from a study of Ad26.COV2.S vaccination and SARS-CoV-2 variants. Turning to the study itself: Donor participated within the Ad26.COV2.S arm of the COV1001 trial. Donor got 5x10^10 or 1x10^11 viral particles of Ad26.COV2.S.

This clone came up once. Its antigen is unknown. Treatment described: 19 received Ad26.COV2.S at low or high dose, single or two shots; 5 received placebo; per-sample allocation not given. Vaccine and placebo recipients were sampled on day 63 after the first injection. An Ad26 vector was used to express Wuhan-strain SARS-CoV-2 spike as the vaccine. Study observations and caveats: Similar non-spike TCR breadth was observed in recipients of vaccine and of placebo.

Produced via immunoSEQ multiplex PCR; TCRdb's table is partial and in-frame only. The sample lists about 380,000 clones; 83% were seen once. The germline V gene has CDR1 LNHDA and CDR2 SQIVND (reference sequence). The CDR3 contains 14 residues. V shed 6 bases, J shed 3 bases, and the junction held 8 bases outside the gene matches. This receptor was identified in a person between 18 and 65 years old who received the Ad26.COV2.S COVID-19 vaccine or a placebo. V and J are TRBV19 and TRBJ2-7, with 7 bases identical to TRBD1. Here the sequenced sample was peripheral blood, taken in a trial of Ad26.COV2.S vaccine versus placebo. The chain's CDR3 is CASSLRDSYYEQYF. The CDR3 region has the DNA TGTGCCAGTAGCCTCCGGGACAGCTACTACGAGCAGTACTTC. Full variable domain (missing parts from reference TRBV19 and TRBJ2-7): DGGITQSPKYLFRKEGQNVTLSCEQNLNHDAMYWYRQDPGQGLRLIYYSQIVNDFQKGDIAEGYSVSREKKESFPLTVTSAQKNPTAFYLCASSLRDSYYEQYFGPGTRLTVT.